The clone carrying this TCR beta chain was seen only once. Its target is not known. These data are taken from a study of T cell responses to AZD1222 COVID-19 vaccine. Study findings and constraints: Donors skewed white British and female; clonal diversity was possibly underestimated. Nearly half of the spike-specific TCRs reportedly recognize variant regions that carry no mutations.

Using immunoSEQ multiplex PCR, the repertoire was profiled, and TCRdb retains in-frame clones only, with some absent. The table records 150,000 to 200,000 clones, 88% of them present only once. Per the germline V gene, CDR1 is GTSNPN and CDR2 is SVGIG (reference sequence). This CDR3 comprises 12 residues. V gave up 3 bases and J gave up 2 bases, with 7 bases separating them. The sequence was obtained from an adult who received the AZD1222 COVID-19 vaccine. The sample in question was peripheral blood, obtained 28 days after the second AZD1222 dose. The chain uses TRBV30 and TRBJ2-5; no clear D. CDR3 nucleotide sequence: TGTGCCTGGAGCGAGAGACAAGAGACCCAGTACTTC. It yields the protein CAWSERQETQYF. Full variable domain (missing parts from reference TRBV30 and TRBJ2-5): SQTIHQWPATLVQPVGSPLSLECTVEGTSNPNLYWYRQAAGRGLQLLFYSVGIGQISSEVPQNLSASRPQDRQFILSSKKLLLSDSGFYLCAWSERQETQYFGPGTRLLVL.